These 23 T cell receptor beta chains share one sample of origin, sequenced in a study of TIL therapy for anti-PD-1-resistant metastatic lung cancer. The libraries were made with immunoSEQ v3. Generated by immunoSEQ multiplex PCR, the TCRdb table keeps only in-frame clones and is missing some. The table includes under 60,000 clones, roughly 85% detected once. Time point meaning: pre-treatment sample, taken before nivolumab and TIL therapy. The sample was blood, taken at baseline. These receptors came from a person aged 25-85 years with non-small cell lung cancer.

The DNA of the CDR3 is TGTGCCAGCAGCCAAGATGGGCCGGGCACCGGGGAGCTGTTTTTT. This sequence encodes CASSQDGPGTGELFF. The chain links TRBV3-1 (or the pseudogene TRBV3-2) to TRBJ2-2; D remains ambiguous. Trimming pared 0 bases from V and 4 bases from J, leaving 9 bases between. This CDR3 has 15 amino acids. The germline gives CDR1 LGHDT, CDR2 YNNKEL (reference sequence).

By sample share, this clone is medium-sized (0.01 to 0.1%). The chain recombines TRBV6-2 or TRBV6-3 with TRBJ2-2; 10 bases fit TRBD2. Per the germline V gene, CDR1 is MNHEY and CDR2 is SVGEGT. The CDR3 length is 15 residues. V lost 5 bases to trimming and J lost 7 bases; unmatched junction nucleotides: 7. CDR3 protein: CASSITSGNVGELFF. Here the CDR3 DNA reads TGTGCCAGCAGTATAACTAGCGGGAATGTCGGGGAGCTGTTTTTT.

The CDR3 is CASSLRGQYRPDTQYF. Written as DNA, the CDR3 is TGTGCCAGCAGCCTACGGGGACAATACAGACCAGATACGCAGTATTTT. This chain joins TRBV6-2 or TRBV6-3 and TRBJ2-3, with D possibly TRBD1 on 6 matching bases. The germline V and J ends were trimmed by 6 bases and 4 bases, with 20 bases remaining between them. This CDR3 contains 16 residues. Per the germline V gene, CDR1 is MNHEY and CDR2 is SVGEGT.

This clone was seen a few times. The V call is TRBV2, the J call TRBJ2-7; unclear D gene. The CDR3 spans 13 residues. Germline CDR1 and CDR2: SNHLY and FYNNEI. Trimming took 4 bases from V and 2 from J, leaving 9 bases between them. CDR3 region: CASSAAATYEQYF. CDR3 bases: TGTGCCAGCAGTGCCGCAGCGACCTACGAGCAGTACTTC.

The CDR3: CASSPPGLETQETQYF. CDR3 DNA sequence: TGTGCCAGCAGCCCCCCGGGACTAGAGACACAAGAGACCCAGTACTTC. The chain recombines TRBV7-2 with TRBJ2-5, with 8 bases identical to TRBD2. Losses at the gene ends were 5 bases for V and 2 bases for J; bases not matched to a gene: 10. Germline V gene data show CDR1 as SGHTA and CDR2 as FQGNSA. CDR3 length: 16 residues.

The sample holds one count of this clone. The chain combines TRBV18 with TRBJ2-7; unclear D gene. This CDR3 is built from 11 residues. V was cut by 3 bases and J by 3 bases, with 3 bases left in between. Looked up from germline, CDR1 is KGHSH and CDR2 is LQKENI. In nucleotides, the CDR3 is TGTGCCAGCTCACCGGACTACGAGCAGTACTTC. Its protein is CASSPDYEQYF.

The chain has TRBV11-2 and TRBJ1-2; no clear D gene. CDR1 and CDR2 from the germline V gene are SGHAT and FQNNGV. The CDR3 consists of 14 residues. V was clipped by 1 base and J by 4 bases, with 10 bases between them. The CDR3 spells CASSLGTALYGYTF. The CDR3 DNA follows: TGTGCCAGCAGCTTAGGGACGGCACTCTATGGCTACACCTTC.

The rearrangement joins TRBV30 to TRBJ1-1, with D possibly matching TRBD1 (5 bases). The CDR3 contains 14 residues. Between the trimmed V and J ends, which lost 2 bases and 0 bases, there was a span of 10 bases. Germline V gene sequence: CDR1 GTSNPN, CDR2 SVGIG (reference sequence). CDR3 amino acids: CAWSHGGLNTEAFF. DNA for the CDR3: TGTGCCTGGAGTCATGGGGGTTTGAACACTGAAGCTTTCTTT.

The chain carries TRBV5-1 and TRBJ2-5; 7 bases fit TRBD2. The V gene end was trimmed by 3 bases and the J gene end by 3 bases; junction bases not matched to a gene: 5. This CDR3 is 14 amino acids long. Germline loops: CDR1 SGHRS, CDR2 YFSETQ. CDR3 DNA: TGCGCCAGCAGCTCCCGGGACTATAAAGAGACCCAGTACTTC. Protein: CASSSRDYKETQYF.

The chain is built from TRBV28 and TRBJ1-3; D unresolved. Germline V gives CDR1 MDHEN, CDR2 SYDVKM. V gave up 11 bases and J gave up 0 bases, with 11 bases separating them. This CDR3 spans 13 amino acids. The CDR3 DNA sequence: TGTGCCTATAGGGAGAACTCTGGAAACACCATATATTTT. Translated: CAYRENSGNTIYF.

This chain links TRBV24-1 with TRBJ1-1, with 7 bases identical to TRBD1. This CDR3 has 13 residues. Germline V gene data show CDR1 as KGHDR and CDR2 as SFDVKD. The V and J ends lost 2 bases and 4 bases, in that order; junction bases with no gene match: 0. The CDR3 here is CATSDWTGTEAFF. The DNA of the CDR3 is TGTGCCACCAGTGATTGGACAGGCACTGAAGCTTTCTTT.

CDR3: CASSLVPGAPEQYF. In nucleotides, the CDR3 is TGTGCCAGCAGCTTGGTTCCGGGGGCGCCTGAGCAGTACTTC. J is TRBJ2-7 and V is TRBV5-6; D is tentatively TRBD1 or TRBD2 (6 bases each). Deletions cut 0 bases from V and 7 bases from J, with 14 bases between. Germline V lookup: CDR1 SGHDT, CDR2 YYEEEE. The CDR3 extends over 14 amino acids. Full variable domain (rest looked up from reference TRBV5-6 and TRBJ2-7): DAGVTQSPTHLIKTRGQQVTLRCSPKSGHDTVSWYQQALGQGPQFIFQYYEEEERQRGNFPDRFSGHQFPNYSSELNVNALLLGDSALYLCASSLVPGAPEQYFGPGTRLTVT.

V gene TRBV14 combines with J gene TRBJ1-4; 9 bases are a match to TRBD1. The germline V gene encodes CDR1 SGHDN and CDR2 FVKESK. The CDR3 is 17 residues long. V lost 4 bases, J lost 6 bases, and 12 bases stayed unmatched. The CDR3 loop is CASSRSGTGWGDEKLFF. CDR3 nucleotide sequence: TGTGCCAGCAGCCGATCCGGGACAGGGTGGGGAGATGAAAAACTGTTTTTT. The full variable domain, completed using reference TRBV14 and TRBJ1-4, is EAGVTQFPSHSVIEKGQTVTLRCDPISGHDNLYWYRRVMGKEIKFLLHFVKESKQDESGMPNNRFLAERTGGTYSTLKVQPAELEDSGVYFCASSRSGTGWGDEKLFFGSGTQLSVL.

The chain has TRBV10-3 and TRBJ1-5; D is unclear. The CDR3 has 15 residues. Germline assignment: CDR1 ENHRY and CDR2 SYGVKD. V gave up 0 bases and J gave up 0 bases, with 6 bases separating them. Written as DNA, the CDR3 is TGTGCCATCAGTGAGTCGAGGGATAGCAATCAGCCCCAGCATTTT. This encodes CAISESRDSNQPQHF.

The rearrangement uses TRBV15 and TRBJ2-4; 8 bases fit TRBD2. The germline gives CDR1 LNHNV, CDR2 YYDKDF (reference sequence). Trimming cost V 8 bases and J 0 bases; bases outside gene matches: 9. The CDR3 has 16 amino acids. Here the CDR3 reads CATRGGSLLAKNIQYF. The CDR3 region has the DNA TGTGCCACCCGGGGGGGGTCACTTCTAGCCAAAAACATTCAGTACTTC.

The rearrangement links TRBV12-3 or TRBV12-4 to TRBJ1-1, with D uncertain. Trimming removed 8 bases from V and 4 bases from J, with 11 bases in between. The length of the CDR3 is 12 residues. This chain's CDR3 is CASRLWSTEAFF. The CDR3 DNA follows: TGTGCCAGCCGGCTCTGGAGCACTGAAGCTTTCTTT.

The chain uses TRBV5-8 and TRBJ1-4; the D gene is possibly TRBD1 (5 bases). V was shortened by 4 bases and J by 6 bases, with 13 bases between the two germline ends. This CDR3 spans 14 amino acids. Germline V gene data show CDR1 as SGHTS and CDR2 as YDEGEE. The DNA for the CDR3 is TGTGCCAGCAGCGGGGGTGGGCGGCATGAAAAACTGTTTTTT. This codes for CASSGGGRHEKLFF.

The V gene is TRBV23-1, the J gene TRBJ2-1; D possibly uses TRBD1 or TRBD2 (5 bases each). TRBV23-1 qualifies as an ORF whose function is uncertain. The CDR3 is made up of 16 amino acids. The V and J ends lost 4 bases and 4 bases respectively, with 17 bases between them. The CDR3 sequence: CASSLRNVGTYNEQFF. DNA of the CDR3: TGCGCCAGCAGTCTCAGAAACGTAGGGACGTACAATGAGCAGTTCTTC.

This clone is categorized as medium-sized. The CDR3 is CASSPPGLYEQYF. CDR3 coding DNA: TGTGCCAGCAGCCCCCCGGGACTTTACGAGCAGTACTTC. The chain combines TRBV7-9 with TRBJ2-7; D may be TRBD2 (6 bases). Trimming pared 5 bases from V and 4 bases from J, leaving 12 bases between. The CDR3 spans 13 residues. Germline CDR1 SEHNR, CDR2 FQNEAQ (reference sequence). Supplemented by reference TRBV7-9 and TRBJ2-7, the full variable domain reads DTGVSQNPRHKITKRGQNVTFRCDPISEHNRLYWYRQTLGQGPEFLTYFQNEAQLEKSRLLSDRFSAERPKGSFSTLEIQRTEQGDSAMYLCASSPPGLYEQYFGPGTRLTVT.

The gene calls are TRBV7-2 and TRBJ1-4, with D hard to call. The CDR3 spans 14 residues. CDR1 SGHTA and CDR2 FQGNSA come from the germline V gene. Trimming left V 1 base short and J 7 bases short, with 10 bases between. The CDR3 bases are TGTGCCAGCAGCTTAGGGTCGTTGCGTGAAAAACTGTTTTTT. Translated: CASSLGSLREKLFF. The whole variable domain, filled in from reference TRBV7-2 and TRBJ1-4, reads GAGVSQSPSNKVTEKGKDVELRCDPISGHTALYWYRQSLGQGLEFLIYFQGNSAPDKSGLPSDRFSAERTGGSVSTLTIQRTQQEDSAVYLCASSLGSLREKLFFGSGTQLSVL.

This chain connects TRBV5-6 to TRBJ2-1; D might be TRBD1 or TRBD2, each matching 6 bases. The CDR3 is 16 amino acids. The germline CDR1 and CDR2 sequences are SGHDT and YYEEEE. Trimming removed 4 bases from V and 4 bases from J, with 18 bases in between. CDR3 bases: TGTGCCAGCAGCCCACAGGGCCTGGGGGGTTACAATGAGCAGTTCTTC. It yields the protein CASSPQGLGGYNEQFF.

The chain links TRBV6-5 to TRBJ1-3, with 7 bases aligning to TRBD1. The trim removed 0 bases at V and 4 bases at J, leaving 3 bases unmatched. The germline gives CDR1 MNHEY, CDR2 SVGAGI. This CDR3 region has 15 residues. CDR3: CASSYSGQFGNTIYF. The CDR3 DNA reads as TGTGCCAGCAGTTACTCGGGACAGTTCGGAAACACCATATATTTT.

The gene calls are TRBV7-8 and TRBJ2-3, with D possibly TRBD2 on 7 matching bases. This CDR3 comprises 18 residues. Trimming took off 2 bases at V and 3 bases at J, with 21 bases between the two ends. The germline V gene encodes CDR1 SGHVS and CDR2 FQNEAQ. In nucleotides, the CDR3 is TGTGCCAGCAGCTTATGGTCGGGGGGCGGTTTCGGGACAGATACGCAGTATTTT. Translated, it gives CASSLWSGGGFGTDTQYF.